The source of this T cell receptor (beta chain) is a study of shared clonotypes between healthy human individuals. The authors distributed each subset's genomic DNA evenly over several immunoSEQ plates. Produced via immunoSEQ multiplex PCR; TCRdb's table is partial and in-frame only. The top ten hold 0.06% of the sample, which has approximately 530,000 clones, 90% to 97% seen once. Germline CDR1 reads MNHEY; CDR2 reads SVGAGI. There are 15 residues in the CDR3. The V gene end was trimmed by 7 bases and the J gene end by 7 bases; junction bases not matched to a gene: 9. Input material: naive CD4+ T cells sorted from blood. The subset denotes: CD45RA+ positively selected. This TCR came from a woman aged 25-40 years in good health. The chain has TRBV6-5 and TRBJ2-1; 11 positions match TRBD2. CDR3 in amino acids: CASNNRLAGGNEQFF. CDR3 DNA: TGTGCCAGCAACAACAGGCTAGCGGGAGGTAATGAGCAGTTCTTC.